The next 27 T cell receptor beta chains were all read from a single sample in a study of cytomegalovirus exposure and HLA in healthy donors. PCR employed 60 Vbeta and 13 Jbeta primers. The assay was immunoSEQ multiplex PCR, and TCRdb's table has in-frame clones only and misses some. The sample holds 150,000 to 200,000 clones, about 75% seen once. Sequenced: PBMCs. These receptors all come from a female donor in good health and CMV-seronegative.

This clone has a single count. The chain employs TRBV5-1 and TRBJ1-2; a weak D match, TRBD1 (5 bases). CDR1 is SGHRS, CDR2 YFSETQ, per germline. V lost 1 base to trimming and J lost 8 bases, with 15 bases between them. CDR3 length: 14 amino acids. CDR3 residues: CASSLLGGLEGYTF. Written as DNA, the CDR3 is TGCGCCAGCAGCTTGTTGGGGGGATTAGAGGGCTACACCTTC. The entire variable domain, with the rest obtained from reference TRBV5-1 and TRBJ1-2, is as follows: KAGVTQTPRYLIKTRGQQVTLSCSPISGHRSVSWYQQTPGQGLQFLFEYFSETQRNKGNFPGRFSGRQFSNSRSEMNVSTLELGDSALYLCASSLLGGLEGYTFGSGTRLTVV.

The chain couples TRBV11-2 to TRBJ2-7; 10 bases agree with TRBD1. This CDR3 has 17 residues. With 1 base clipped from V and 4 bases from J, the junction kept 10 bases outside the gene matches. Germline V gene lookup returns CDR1 SGHAT and CDR2 FQNNGV. CDR3 DNA: TGTGCCAGCAGCTTAGTTTCCCCCGGGACAGGGGTGTACGAGCAGTACTTC. It encodes CASSLVSPGTGVYEQYF.

This clone occurred a few times. The rearrangement uses TRBV2 and TRBJ1-2, with 10 positions matching TRBD1. This CDR3 has 15 residues. The germline V gene has CDR1 SNHLY and CDR2 FYNNEI. With V trimmed by 5 bases and J by 6 bases, 9 bases remained unmatched. CDR3 protein: CASSSTGTGDHGYTF. In DNA, the CDR3 is TGTGCCAGCAGTTCCACCGGGACAGGGGACCATGGCTACACCTTC.

The V and J genes are TRBV7-9 and TRBJ1-2; TRBD1 matches at 8 bases. The CDR3 consists of 15 residues. Trimming cost V 5 bases and J 4 bases; bases outside gene matches: 9. CDR1 and CDR2 from the germline V gene are SEHNR and FQNEAQ (reference sequence). The CDR3 protein is CASSPRGQGAYGYTF. The DNA of the CDR3 is TGTGCCAGCAGCCCCCGGGGGCAGGGGGCCTATGGCTACACCTTC.

CDR3 sequence: CASSKGAREETQYF. In DNA, the CDR3 is TGTGCCAGTAGTAAAGGGGCTAGGGAAGAGACCCAGTACTTC. The chain uses TRBV19 and TRBJ2-5; possibly TRBD1 for D (5 bases). The CDR3 runs to 14 residues. V gave up 4 bases and J gave up 3 bases, with 12 bases separating them. Germline V gene sequence: CDR1 LNHDA, CDR2 SQIVND (reference sequence).

The chain uses TRBV7-2 and TRBJ1-2; D ambiguous. V dropped 7 bases and J dropped 6 bases, with 12 bases sitting between them. Germline V gene lookup returns CDR1 SGHTA and CDR2 FQGNSA. The CDR3 contains 12 residues. The CDR3: CASKLSLDGYTF. DNA of the CDR3: TGTGCCAGCAAACTTAGCTTGGATGGCTACACCTTC. Supplemented by reference TRBV7-2 and TRBJ1-2, the full variable domain reads GAGVSQSPSNKVTEKGKDVELRCDPISGHTALYWYRQSLGQGLEFLIYFQGNSAPDKSGLPSDRFSAERTGGSVSTLTIQRTQQEDSAVYLCASKLSLDGYTFGSGTRLTVV.

The chain is built from TRBV5-1 and TRBJ2-5, with no clear D. The DNA end lines up better with TRBJ2-7; the J call may be wrong. The CDR3 spans 14 residues. Germline CDR1 SGHRS, CDR2 YFSETQ. DNA of the CDR3: TGCGCCAGCAGCTTGTTTGGAACTACCTACGAGCAGTACTTC. Its protein is CASSLFGTTYEQYF.

The rearrangement joins TRBV7-3 to TRBJ2-7; 8 bases agree with TRBD1. Trimming at V came to 5 bases and at J to 3 bases, leaving 6 bases not matched to a gene. Germline CDR1 and CDR2: SGHTA and FQGTGA. This CDR3 region has 14 residues. The CDR3 DNA sequence: TGTGCCAGCAGCGTACAGGGGGGAGGCTACGAGCAGTACTTC. Amino acids: CASSVQGGGYEQYF.

A word on this clone: Other DNA sequences in this specimen translate into the identical CDR3. The rearrangement links TRBV7-3 to TRBJ1-2, with 10 nucleotides matching TRBD1. J lost 5 bases, V lost 5 bases, and 2 bases had no gene match. CDR3 length equals 13 residues. CDR1 is SGHTA and CDR2 is FQGTGA in the germline V gene. DNA for the CDR3: TGTGCCAGCAGCCTGGGACAGGGGTATGGCTACACCTTC. Encoded protein: CASSLGQGYGYTF.

The chain employs TRBV5-6 and TRBJ2-2; D gene uncertain. This CDR3 is 14 amino acids long. The germline V gene encodes CDR1 SGHDT and CDR2 YYEEEE. Trimming took 2 bases from V and 5 from J, leaving 10 bases between them. CDR3: CASSLEYRTGELFF. In DNA form, the CDR3 reads TGTGCCAGCAGCTTAGAGTACCGGACCGGGGAGCTGTTTTTT. Full variable domain (rest looked up from reference TRBV5-6 and TRBJ2-2): DAGVTQSPTHLIKTRGQQVTLRCSPKSGHDTVSWYQQALGQGPQFIFQYYEEEERQRGNFPDRFSGHQFPNYSSELNVNALLLGDSALYLCASSLEYRTGELFFGEGSRLTVL.

The V call is TRBV19, the J call TRBJ1-3, with D tentatively TRBD1 (6 bases). The V end was cut by 10 bases, the J end by 4 bases, with 17 bases between. This CDR3 comprises 14 residues. CDR1 and CDR2 from the germline V gene are LNHDA and SQIVND (reference sequence). The DNA of the CDR3 is TGTGCCACCGAGACAGGTCGTCGAGGAAACACCATATATTTT. This translates into CATETGRRGNTIYF.

The chain recombines TRBV5-4 with TRBJ2-1, with 7 bases aligning to TRBD2. CDR3 length equals 15 residues. CDR1 is SGHNT, CDR2 YYREEE, per germline (reference sequence). Trimming cost V 7 bases and J 2 bases; bases outside gene matches: 9. The CDR3 DNA reads TGTGCCAGCGGATTGGGCGGGAGTCCCTACAATGAGCAGTTCTTC. Residues: CASGLGGSPYNEQFF.

CDR3 nucleotide sequence: TGTGCCAGCAGTTTAGACGGGAGGGTCGGAGAGACCCAGTACTTC. Its translation: CASSLDGRVGETQYF. The chain is built from TRBV27 and TRBJ2-5; 8 bases match TRBD2. This CDR3 contains 15 residues. The junction had 6 bases not matched to a gene; V was cut back by 2 bases and J by 4 bases. CDR1 is MNHEY and CDR2 is SMNVEV in the germline V gene (reference sequence).

This clone came up once. The genes are TRBV6-1 and TRBJ1-1; TRBD1 agrees at 12 bases. The length of the CDR3 is 13 residues. Germline lookup yields CDR1 MNHNS and CDR2 SASEGT. CDR3 sequence (DNA): TGTGTTTCACCGGGACAGGGGGCAGGTGAAGCTTTCTTT. Translating gives CVSPGQGAGEAFF.

V and J are TRBV9 and TRBJ2-1; unclear D gene. Deletions cut 0 bases from V and 7 bases from J, with 14 bases between. The CDR3 is made up of 15 amino acids. Germline V CDR1 and CDR2: SGDLS, YYNGEE. The CDR3 protein is CASSVEMRLNNEQFF. CDR3 sequence (DNA): TGTGCCAGCAGCGTAGAGATGCGGCTAAATAATGAGCAGTTCTTC.

This rearrangement joins TRBV29-1 to TRBJ2-1; a weak D match, TRBD1 (6 bases). The CDR3 has 13 amino acids. Trimming left V 7 bases short and J 2 bases short, with 12 bases between. The germline V gene encodes CDR1 SQVTM and CDR2 ANQGSEA. CDR3 bases: TGCAGCGCCCGGGACACAGCCTACAATGAGCAGTTCTTC. Its translation is CSARDTAYNEQFF.

This clone has only a few counts. V gene TRBV2 combines with J gene TRBJ2-2, with a possible D match to TRBD1 (5 bases). Trimming removed 6 bases from V and 3 bases from J, with 5 bases in between. This CDR3 has 12 residues. Germline V gene sequence: CDR1 SNHLY, CDR2 FYNNEI. The CDR3 bases are TGTGCCAGCAGGACAGACACCGGGGAGCTGTTTTTT. It encodes CASRTDTGELFF.

The chain employs TRBV7-3 and TRBJ2-7; weak D call: TRBD2 (6 bases). CDR3 size: 14 residues. CDR1 and CDR2 (germline): SGHTA, FQGTGA. The V end lost 5 bases, the J end lost 0 bases, and 11 bases lay between the germline ends. Here the CDR3 DNA reads TGTGCCAGCAGCCCCGGGGGAAGCTCCTACGAGCAGTACTTC. Its translation is CASSPGGSSYEQYF.

The chain has TRBV7-3 and TRBJ2-7; the match to TRBD1 covers 7 bases. The V gene's germline CDR1 is SGHTA and CDR2 FQGTGA. After removal of 5 bases from V and 2 bases from J, the junction contained 3 bases not matched to a gene. The CDR3 contains 13 residues. The CDR3 here is CASSPDRAYEQYF. CDR3 bases: TGTGCCAGCAGCCCCGACAGGGCCTACGAGCAGTACTTC.

This sequence joins TRBV30 and TRBJ2-4; D gene ambiguous. The CDR3 length is 15 residues. Germline V CDR1 and CDR2: GTSNPN, SVGIG (reference sequence). With 4 bases removed from V and 1 base from J, the gap between germline ends came to 14 bases. The CDR3 reads CAWTPTGGAKNIQYF. CDR3 DNA sequence: TGTGCCTGGACCCCGACTGGTGGGGCCAAAAACATTCAGTACTTC. The whole variable domain, remainder taken from reference TRBV30 and TRBJ2-4, is SQTIHQWPATLVQPVGSPLSLECTVEGTSNPNLYWYRQAAGRGLQLLFYSVGIGQISSEVPQNLSASRPQDRQFILSSKKLLLSDSGFYLCAWTPTGGAKNIQYFGAGTRLSVL.

Notes on this clone: This sample includes further DNA sequences coding for the same CDR3. The rearrangement joins TRBV18 to TRBJ2-7, with a weak D call TRBD2 (6 bases). The CDR3 is 15 residues long. Germline CDR1 and CDR2: KGHSH and LQKENI. The V and J ends lost 2 bases and 0 bases respectively, with 11 bases between them. CDR3 sequence reads: CASSPGGGSSYEQYF. CDR3 in DNA: TGTGCCAGCTCACCAGGTGGGGGGAGCTCCTACGAGCAGTACTTC.

This clone was observed a single time. V and J are TRBV7-9 and TRBJ2-5; possible D gene TRBD2, 6 bases. Germline lookup yields CDR1 SEHNR and CDR2 FQNEAQ (reference sequence). With 5 bases removed from V and 5 bases from J, the gap between germline ends came to 21 bases. The CDR3 is made up of 16 amino acids. DNA for the CDR3: TGTGCCAGCAGCCTACCCCCGGGCTCTGGGGGGGAGACCCAGTACTTC. Residues: CASSLPPGSGGETQYF. Complete variable domain (other parts from reference TRBV7-9 and TRBJ2-5): DTGVSQNPRHKITKRGQNVTFRCDPISEHNRLYWYRQTLGQGPEFLTYFQNEAQLEKSRLLSDRFSAERPKGSFSTLEIQRTEQGDSAMYLCASSLPPGSGGETQYFGPGTRLLVL.

The rearrangement uses TRBV28 and TRBJ1-5; tentatively, D is TRBD1 (6 bases). The CDR3 consists of 16 residues. Germline lookup yields CDR1 MDHEN and CDR2 SYDVKM. Trimming left V 3 bases short and J 2 bases short, with 14 bases between. CDR3 DNA sequence: TGTGCCAGCAGTTTGGCTACAGGGTCGGGCAATCAGCCCCAGCATTTT. Its translation is CASSLATGSGNQPQHF.

The genes are TRBV6-6 and TRBJ1-2; the D gene is possibly TRBD1 (6 bases). Per the germline V gene, CDR1 is MNHNY and CDR2 is SVGAGI (reference sequence). There are 15 residues in the CDR3. V lost 2 bases and J lost 4, with 14 bases in between. The CDR3 reads CASSYLGDTAYGYTF. CDR3 DNA sequence: TGTGCCAGCAGTTACCTCGGGGACACAGCCTATGGCTACACCTTC.

This clone showed up just once. This sequence joins TRBV4-3 and TRBJ2-1, with D maybe TRBD2 (5 bases). Germline values: CDR1 LGHNA, CDR2 YSLEER. Trimming removed 0 bases at V and 5 bases at J, with 14 bases between. This CDR3 is 16 amino acids long. CDR3 sequence reads: CASSQDLRDPNNEQFF. DNA for the CDR3: TGCGCCAGCAGCCAAGATTTGAGGGATCCCAACAATGAGCAGTTCTTC.

The J gene is TRBJ2-1, the V gene TRBV15, with TRBD2 as a possible D gene (5 bases). V lost 0 bases to trimming and J lost 10 bases, with 13 bases between them. Germline V gene sequence: CDR1 LNHNV, CDR2 YYDKDF (reference sequence). This CDR3 comprises 14 residues. The CDR3 protein is CATSRDTGYYEQFF. The CDR3, as DNA: TGTGCCACCAGCAGAGATACGGGATACTACGAGCAGTTCTTC.

The chain links TRBV5-1 to TRBJ2-5; 10 positions match TRBD2. CDR1 is SGHRS, CDR2 YFSETQ, per germline. This CDR3 is 15 amino acids long. Unmatched junction bases numbered 8, after V lost 4 bases and J lost 5 bases. The CDR3 sequence: CASSPSGRGLETQYF. Here the CDR3 DNA reads TGCGCCAGCAGCCCCAGCGGGAGGGGGTTGGAGACCCAGTACTTC.